Listed below are T cell receptor beta chains from one sample, sequenced in a study of CD4 T cells in relation to SARS-CoV-2 and coronaviruses. Profiled with immunoSEQ multiplex PCR; TCRdb holds only in-frame clones, not every one. The table has about 26,000 clones, 60% to 75% seen once. What these receptors recognize is not known. What was sequenced was CD4+ T cells from PBMCs, cultured in vitro. The receptors were gathered from a human donor in good health. Each CDR3 is given with its conserved first and last residue. The order of the fields is clone size, J gene, D gene, V gene, CDR3 protein, CDR3 DNA. D genes are given only for firm matches. Only some rows state a clone size, as once, few, many or a class for expanded clones.

size: NA; J: TRBJ1-1; D: NA; V: TRBV3-1/TRBV3-2; CDR3: CASSQDWTAREAFF; DNA: TGTGCCAGCAGCCAAGATTGGACAGCCCGTGAAGCTTTCTTT
size: NA; J: TRBJ2-7; D: NA; V: TRBV6-5; CDR3: CASSYRGAAYEQYF; DNA: TGTGCCAGCAGTTATAGGGGAGCGGCTTACGAGCAGTACTTC
size: NA; J: TRBJ1-1; D: NA; V: TRBV19; CDR3: CASSTGLNTEAFF; DNA: TGTGCCAGTAGTACAGGGCTGAACACTGAAGCTTTCTTT
size: few; J: TRBJ1-2; D: NA; V: TRBV2; CDR3: CASSEGRKFYGYTF; DNA: TGTGCCAGCAGTGAGGGCAGGAAATTCTATGGCTACACCTTC
size: few; J: TRBJ1-5; D: TRBD1; V: TRBV10-1; CDR3: CASNQRTGDSNQPQHF; DNA: TGCGCCAGCAACCAGCGGACAGGGGATAGCAATCAGCCCCAGCATTTT
size: NA; J: TRBJ2-1; D: NA; V: TRBV6-5; CDR3: CASRQGSAHNEQFF; DNA: TGTGCCAGCAGACAGGGTTCCGCACACAATGAGCAGTTCTTC
size: once; J: TRBJ2-5; D: TRBD2; V: TRBV6-5; CDR3: CASTQPGGAGTQYF; DNA: TGTGCCAGCACGCAACCGGGGGGGGCCGGCACCCAGTACTTC
size: NA; J: TRBJ2-6; D: NA; V: TRBV3-1/TRBV3-2; CDR3: CASSQGTPNSGANVLTF; DNA: TGTGCCAGCAGCCAAGGGACACCAAACTCTGGGGCCAACGTCCTGACTTTC
size: NA; J: TRBJ1-1; D: TRBD1; V: TRBV6-6; CDR3: CASIRQGGNTEAFF; DNA: TGTGCCAGCATTAGACAGGGGGGCAACACTGAAGCTTTCTTT
size: NA; J: TRBJ2-5; D: NA; V: TRBV7-2; CDR3: CASSPPPGQETQYF; DNA: TGTGCCAGCAGCCCACCCCCGGGCCAAGAGACCCAGTACTTC
size: NA; J: TRBJ1-2; D: NA; V: TRBV9; CDR3: CASSVGMGWAEKNYGYTF; DNA: TGTGCCAGCAGCGTAGGAATGGGGTGGGCAGAGAAGAACTATGGCTACACCTTC
size: few; J: TRBJ2-6; D: NA; V: TRBV7-6; CDR3: CASSLEVQISGANVLTF; DNA: TGTGCCAGCAGCTTAGAAGTTCAAATCTCTGGGGCCAACGTCCTGACTTTC
size: NA; J: TRBJ1-1; D: NA; V: TRBV6-4; CDR3: CASSEQGSTEAFF; DNA: TGTGCCAGCAGTGAGCAAGGGTCCACTGAAGCTTTCTTT
size: NA; J: TRBJ2-2; D: TRBD1; V: TRBV25-1; CDR3: CASSAQGGLTGELFF; DNA: TGTGCCAGCAGTGCACAGGGGGGTCTCACCGGGGAGCTGTTTTTT
size: NA; J: TRBJ1-4; D: NA; V: TRBV19; CDR3: CASSRGAWGGEEKLFF; DNA: TGTGCCAGTAGTAGGGGAGCGTGGGGGGGCGAGGAAAAACTGTTTTTT
size: once; J: TRBJ1-1; D: NA; V: TRBV9; CDR3: CASSVVEGPGTEAFF; DNA: TGTGCCAGCAGCGTAGTCGAGGGCCCAGGCACTGAAGCTTTCTTT
size: NA; J: TRBJ2-1; D: TRBD1; V: TRBV10-3; CDR3: CAISTGTGDNEQFF; DNA: TGTGCCATCAGCACCGGGACAGGGGACAATGAGCAGTTCTTC
size: NA; J: TRBJ1-1; D: NA; V: TRBV18; CDR3: CASSAGGFNTEAFF; DNA: TGTGCCAGCTCAGCCGGGGGTTTTAACACTGAAGCTTTCTTT
size: NA; J: TRBJ1-1; D: NA; V: TRBV6-5; CDR3: CASSLEQLNTEAFF; DNA: TGTGCCAGCAGCCTTGAACAGCTAAACACTGAAGCTTTCTTT
size: NA; J: TRBJ2-7; D: TRBD2; V: TRBV7-9; CDR3: CASSGGRSYEQYF; DNA: TGTGCCAGCTCTGGCGGGAGATCCTACGAGCAGTACTTC
size: NA; J: TRBJ2-2; D: TRBD1; V: TRBV5-4; CDR3: CASSPGPGQPNTGELFF; DNA: TGTGCCAGCAGCCCGGGTCCGGGACAGCCGAACACCGGGGAGCTGTTTTTT
size: few; J: TRBJ2-7; D: TRBD2; V: TRBV7-9; CDR3: CASSFRNAGRSGEQYF; DNA: TGTGCCAGCAGCTTCCGTAATGCCGGGAGGTCCGGAGAGCAGTACTTC
size: NA; J: TRBJ2-5; D: TRBD2; V: TRBV4-1; CDR3: CASSQAVNGGARETQYF; DNA: TGCGCCAGCAGCCAAGCAGTGAACGGGGGGGCCCGAGAGACCCAGTACTTC
size: NA; J: TRBJ2-1; D: NA; V: TRBV5-1; CDR3: CASSGAGAGPQRYNEQFF; DNA: TGCGCCAGCAGCGGTGCGGGTGCGGGACCCCAGCGCTACAATGAGCAGTTCTTC
size: NA; J: TRBJ2-6; D: NA; V: TRBV29-1; CDR3: CSVEPGQPGANVLTF; DNA: TGCAGCGTTGAGCCCGGGCAGCCGGGGGCCAACGTCCTGACTTTC
size: once; J: TRBJ2-1; D: TRBD1; V: TRBV11-2; CDR3: CASVGQGSSYNEQFF; DNA: TGTGCCAGCGTCGGACAGGGGAGCTCCTACAATGAGCAGTTCTTC
size: NA; J: TRBJ2-1; D: NA; V: TRBV20-1; CDR3: CSASMGGDRKQFF; DNA: TGCAGTGCTAGTATGGGGGGGGACAGGAAGCAGTTCTTC
size: once; J: TRBJ2-7; D: TRBD1; V: TRBV18; CDR3: CASSPYLPGQGLNYEQYF; DNA: TGTGCCAGCTCACCATATTTACCTGGACAGGGGTTAAACTACGAGCAGTACTTC
size: NA; J: TRBJ1-3; D: NA; V: TRBV3-1/TRBV3-2; CDR3: CASSQEGGNTIYF; DNA: TGTGCCAGCAGCCAAGAGGGAGGAAACACCATATATTTT
size: NA; J: TRBJ1-5; D: NA; V: TRBV19; CDR3: CASSIKGGGQPQHF; DNA: TGTGCCAGTAGTATAAAGGGAGGGGGTCAGCCCCAGCATTTT
size: NA; J: TRBJ1-1; D: NA; V: TRBV6-5; CDR3: CASRHGGDTEAFF; DNA: TGTGCCAGCAGGCACGGGGGGGATACTGAAGCTTTCTTT